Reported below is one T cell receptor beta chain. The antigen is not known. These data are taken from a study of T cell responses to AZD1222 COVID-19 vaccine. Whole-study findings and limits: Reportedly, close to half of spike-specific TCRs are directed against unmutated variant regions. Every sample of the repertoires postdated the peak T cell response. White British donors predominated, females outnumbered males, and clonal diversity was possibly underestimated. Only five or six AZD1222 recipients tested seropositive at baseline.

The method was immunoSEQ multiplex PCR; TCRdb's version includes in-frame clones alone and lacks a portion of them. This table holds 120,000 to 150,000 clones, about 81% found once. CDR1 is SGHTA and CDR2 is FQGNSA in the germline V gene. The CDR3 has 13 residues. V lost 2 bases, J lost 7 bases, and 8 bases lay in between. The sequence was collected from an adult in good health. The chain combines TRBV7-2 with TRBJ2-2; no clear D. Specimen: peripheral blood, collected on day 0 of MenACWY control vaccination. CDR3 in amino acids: CASSLMGIGELFF. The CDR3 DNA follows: TGTGCCAGCAGCTTAATGGGCATCGGGGAGCTGTTTTTT.